This T cell receptor (beta chain) was observed in a study of blood T cell repertoires in COVID-19. On the study more broadly: Samples representing acute and convalescent COVID-19 were sourced from the United States, Italy and Spain. Nucleic acid was either cDNA or gDNA, and it came from T cells, B-cell-depleted T cells, or PBMCs.

There are 11 residues in the CDR3. Trimming left V 2 bases short and J 5 bases short, with 5 bases between. CDR1 and CDR2 (germline): DFQATT, SNEGSKA (reference sequence). Concerning this clone: This same CDR3 is encoded by further DNA sequences in the sample.

Repertoires were generated with immunoSEQ multiplex PCR, while TCRdb's copy carries only in-frame clones and drops some. The sample holds 72,000 or so clones; 80% to 95% are singletons and the top ten take under 0.8%. Sequences were obtained from peripheral blood. The chain joins TRBV20-1 to TRBJ2-3; unclear D gene. The TCR originated in a woman older than 75 with acute or convalescent COVID-19. The CDR3 protein is CSARRGDTQYF. CDR3 in DNA: TGCAGTGCTAGAAGAGGAGATACGCAGTATTTT.